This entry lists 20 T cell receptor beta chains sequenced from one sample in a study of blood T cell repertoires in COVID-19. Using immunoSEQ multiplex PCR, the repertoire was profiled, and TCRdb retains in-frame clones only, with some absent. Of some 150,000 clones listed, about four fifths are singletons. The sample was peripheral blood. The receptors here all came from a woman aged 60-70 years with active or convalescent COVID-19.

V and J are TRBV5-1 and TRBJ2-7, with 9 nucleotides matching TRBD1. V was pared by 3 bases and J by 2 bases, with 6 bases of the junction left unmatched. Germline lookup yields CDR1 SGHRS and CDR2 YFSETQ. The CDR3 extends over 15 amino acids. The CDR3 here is CASSSNRGPTYEQYV. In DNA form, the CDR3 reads TGCGCCAGCAGCTCGAACAGGGGGCCCACCTACGAGCAGTACGTC.

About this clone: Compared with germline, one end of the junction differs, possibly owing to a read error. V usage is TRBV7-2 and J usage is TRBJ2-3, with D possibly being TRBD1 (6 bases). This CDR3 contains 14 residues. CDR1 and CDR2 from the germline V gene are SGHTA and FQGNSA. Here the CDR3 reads CASSLTRQAHGVNF. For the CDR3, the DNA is TGTGCCAGCAGCCTAACTAGACAGGCCCACGGCGTGAATTTT.

The CDR3 sequence: CASSRLTGGNYGYTF. As DNA, the CDR3 is TGCGCCAGCAGCCGCCTCACGGGGGGAAACTATGGCTACACCTTC. The chain is built from TRBV4-3 and TRBJ1-2; TRBD1 might be the D (5 bases). V was pared by 4 bases and J by 2 bases, with 14 bases between. Germline V CDR1 and CDR2: LGHNA, YSLEER. The CDR3 is made up of 15 amino acids.

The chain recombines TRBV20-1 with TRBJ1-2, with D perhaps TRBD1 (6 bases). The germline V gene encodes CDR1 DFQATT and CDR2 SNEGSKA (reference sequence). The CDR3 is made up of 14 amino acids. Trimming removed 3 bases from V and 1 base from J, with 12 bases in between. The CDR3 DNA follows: TGCAGTGCTAGTTCCGGGACAATTAACTATGGCTACACCTTC. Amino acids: CSASSGTINYGYTF.

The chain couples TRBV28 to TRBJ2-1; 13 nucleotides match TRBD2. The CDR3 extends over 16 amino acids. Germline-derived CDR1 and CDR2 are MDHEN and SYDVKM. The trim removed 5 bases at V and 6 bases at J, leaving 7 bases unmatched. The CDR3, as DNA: TGTGCCAGCAGTCCTCTAGGGACTAGCGGGGCCAATGAGCAGTTCTTC. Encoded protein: CASSPLGTSGANEQFF.

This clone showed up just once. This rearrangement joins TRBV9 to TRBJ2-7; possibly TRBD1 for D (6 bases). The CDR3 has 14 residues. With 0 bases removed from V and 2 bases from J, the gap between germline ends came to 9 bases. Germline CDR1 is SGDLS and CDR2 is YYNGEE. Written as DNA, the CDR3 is TGTGCCAGCAGCGTAGAGCAGGGGCCCTACGAGCAGTACTTC. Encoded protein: CASSVEQGPYEQYF.

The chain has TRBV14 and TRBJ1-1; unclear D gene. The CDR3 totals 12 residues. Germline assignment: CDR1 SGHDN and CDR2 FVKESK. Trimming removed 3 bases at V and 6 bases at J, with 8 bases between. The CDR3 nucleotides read TGTGCCAGCAGCCATAGTGCCGCTGAAGCTTTCTTT. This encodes CASSHSAAEAFF.

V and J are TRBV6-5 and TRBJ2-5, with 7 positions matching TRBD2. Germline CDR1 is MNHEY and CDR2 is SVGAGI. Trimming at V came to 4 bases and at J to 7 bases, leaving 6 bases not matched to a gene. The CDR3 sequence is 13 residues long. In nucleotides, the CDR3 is TGTGCCAGCAGTTTAGCTAGCGGAAGGACCCAGTACTTC. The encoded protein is CASSLASGRTQYF.

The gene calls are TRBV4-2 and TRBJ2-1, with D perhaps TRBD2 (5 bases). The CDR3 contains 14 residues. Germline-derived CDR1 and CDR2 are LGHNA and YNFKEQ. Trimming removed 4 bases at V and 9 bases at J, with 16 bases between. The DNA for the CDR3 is TGTGCCAGCAGCCCGGGAAAGGGTAACAGTGAGCAGTTCTTC. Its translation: CASSPGKGNSEQFF.

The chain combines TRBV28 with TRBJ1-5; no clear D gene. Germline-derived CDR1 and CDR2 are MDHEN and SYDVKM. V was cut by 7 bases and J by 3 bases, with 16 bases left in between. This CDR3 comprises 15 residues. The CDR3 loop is CASTLSGEYNQPQHF. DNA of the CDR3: TGTGCCAGCACCCTATCGGGAGAGTACAATCAGCCCCAGCATTTT.

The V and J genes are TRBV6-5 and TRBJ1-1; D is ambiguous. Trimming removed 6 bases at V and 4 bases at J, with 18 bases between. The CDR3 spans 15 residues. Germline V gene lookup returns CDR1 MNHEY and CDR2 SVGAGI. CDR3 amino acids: CASSYQRFGGTEAFF. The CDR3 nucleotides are TGTGCCAGCAGCTACCAGAGGTTTGGCGGCACTGAAGCTTTCTTT.

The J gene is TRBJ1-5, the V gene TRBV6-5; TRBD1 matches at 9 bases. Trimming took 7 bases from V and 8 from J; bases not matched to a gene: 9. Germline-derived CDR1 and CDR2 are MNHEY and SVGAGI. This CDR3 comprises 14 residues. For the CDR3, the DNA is TGTGCCAGCAAGATTGGACAGGGGAAAGAGCCCCAGCATTTT. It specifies CASKIGQGKEPQHF.

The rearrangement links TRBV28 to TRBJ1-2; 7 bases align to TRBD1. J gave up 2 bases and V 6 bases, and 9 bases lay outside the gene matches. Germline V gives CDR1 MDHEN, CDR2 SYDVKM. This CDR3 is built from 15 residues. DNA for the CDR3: TGTGCCAGCAGCCTCCGGGACAGACTAAACTATGGCTACACCTTC. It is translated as CASSLRDRLNYGYTF.

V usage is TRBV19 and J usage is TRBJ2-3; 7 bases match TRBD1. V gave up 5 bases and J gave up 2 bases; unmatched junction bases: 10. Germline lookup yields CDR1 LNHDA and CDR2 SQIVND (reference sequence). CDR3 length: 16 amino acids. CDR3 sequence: CASSVTGSPSTDTQYF. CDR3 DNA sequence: TGTGCCAGTAGTGTGACAGGGTCCCCTTCCACAGATACGCAGTATTTT.

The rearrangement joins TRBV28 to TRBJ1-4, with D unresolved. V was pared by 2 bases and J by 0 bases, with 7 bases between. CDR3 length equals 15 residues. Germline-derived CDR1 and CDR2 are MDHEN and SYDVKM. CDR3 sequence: CASSLPYATNEKLFF. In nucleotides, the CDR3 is TGTGCCAGCAGTTTACCCTATGCAACTAATGAAAAACTGTTTTTT.

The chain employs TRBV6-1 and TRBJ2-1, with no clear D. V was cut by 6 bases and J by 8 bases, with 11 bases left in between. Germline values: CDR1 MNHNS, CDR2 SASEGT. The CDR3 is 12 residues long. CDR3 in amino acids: CASSEPPDEQFF. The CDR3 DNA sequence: TGTGCCAGCAGCGAACCCCCAGATGAGCAGTTCTTC.

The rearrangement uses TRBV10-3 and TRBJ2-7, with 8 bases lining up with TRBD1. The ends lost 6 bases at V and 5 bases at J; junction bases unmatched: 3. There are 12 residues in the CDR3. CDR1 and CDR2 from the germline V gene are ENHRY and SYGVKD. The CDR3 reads CAIRSQGDEQYF. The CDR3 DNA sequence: TGTGCCATCAGATCACAGGGGGACGAGCAGTACTTC.

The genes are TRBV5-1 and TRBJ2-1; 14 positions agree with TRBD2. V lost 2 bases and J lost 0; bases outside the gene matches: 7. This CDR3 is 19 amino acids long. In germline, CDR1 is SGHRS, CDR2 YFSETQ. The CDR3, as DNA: TGCGCCAGCAGCTTCGGACTAGCGGGGGGCCTAAGCTCCTACAATGAGCAGTTCTTC. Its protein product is CASSFGLAGGLSSYNEQFF. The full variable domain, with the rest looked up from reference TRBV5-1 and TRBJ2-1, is KAGVTQTPRYLIKTRGQQVTLSCSPISGHRSVSWYQQTPGQGLQFLFEYFSETQRNKGNFPGRFSGRQFSNSRSEMNVSTLELGDSALYLCASSFGLAGGLSSYNEQFFGPGTRLTVL.

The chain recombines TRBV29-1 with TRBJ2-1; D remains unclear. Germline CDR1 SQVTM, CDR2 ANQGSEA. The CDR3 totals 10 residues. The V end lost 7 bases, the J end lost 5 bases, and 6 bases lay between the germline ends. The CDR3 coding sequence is TGCAGCGGACGGGACAATGAGCAGTTCTTC. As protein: CSGRDNEQFF.

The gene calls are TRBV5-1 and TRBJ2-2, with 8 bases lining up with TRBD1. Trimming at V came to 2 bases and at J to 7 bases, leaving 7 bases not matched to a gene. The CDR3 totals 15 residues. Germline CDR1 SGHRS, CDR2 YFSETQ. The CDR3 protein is CASSFRTGGGGELFF. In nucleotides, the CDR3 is TGCGCCAGCAGCTTCAGAACAGGGGGTGGCGGGGAGCTGTTTTTT.